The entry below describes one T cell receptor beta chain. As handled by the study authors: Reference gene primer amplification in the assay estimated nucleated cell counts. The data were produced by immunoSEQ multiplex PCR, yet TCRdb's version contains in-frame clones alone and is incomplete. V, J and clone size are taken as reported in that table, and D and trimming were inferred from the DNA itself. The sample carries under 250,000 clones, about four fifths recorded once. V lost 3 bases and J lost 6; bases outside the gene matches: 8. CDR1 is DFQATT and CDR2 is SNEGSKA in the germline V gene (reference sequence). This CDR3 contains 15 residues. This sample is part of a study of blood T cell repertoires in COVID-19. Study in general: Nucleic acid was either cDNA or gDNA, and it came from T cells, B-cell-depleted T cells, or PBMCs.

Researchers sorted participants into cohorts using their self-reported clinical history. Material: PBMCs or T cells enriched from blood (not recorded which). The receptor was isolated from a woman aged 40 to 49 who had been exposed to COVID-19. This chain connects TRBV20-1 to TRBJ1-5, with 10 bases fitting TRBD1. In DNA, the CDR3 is TGCAGTGCTAGTCCGGGACAGGGGATTAGTCAGCCCCAGCATTTT. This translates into CSASPGQGISQPQHF.